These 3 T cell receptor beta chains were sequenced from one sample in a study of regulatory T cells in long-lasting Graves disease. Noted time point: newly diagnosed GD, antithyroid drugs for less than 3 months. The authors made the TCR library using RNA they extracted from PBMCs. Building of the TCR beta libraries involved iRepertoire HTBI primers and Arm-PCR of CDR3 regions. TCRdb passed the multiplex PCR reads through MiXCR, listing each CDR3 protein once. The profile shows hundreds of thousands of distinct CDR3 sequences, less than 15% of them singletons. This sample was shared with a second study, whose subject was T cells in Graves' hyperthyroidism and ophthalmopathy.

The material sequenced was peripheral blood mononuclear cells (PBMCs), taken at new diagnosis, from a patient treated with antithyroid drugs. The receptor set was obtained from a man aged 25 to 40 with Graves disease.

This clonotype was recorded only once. The CDR3 nucleotides read TGCAGCGTTACAACTGGGGCCAACGTCCTGACTTTC. Amino acid sequence: CSVTTGANVLTF. The V gene is TRBV29-1, the J gene TRBJ2-6; no definite D call. The germline V gene encodes CDR1 SQVTM and CDR2 ANQGSEA. This CDR3 contains 12 residues. Trimming removed 5 bases at V and 2 bases at J, with 4 bases between.

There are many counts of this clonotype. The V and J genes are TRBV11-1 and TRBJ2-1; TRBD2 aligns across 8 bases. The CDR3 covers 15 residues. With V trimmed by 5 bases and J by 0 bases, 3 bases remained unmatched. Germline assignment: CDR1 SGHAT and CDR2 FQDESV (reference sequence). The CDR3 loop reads CASSMSGSSYNEQFF. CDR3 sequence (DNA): TGTGCCAGCAGCATGAGCGGGAGCTCCTACAATGAGCAGTTCTTC.

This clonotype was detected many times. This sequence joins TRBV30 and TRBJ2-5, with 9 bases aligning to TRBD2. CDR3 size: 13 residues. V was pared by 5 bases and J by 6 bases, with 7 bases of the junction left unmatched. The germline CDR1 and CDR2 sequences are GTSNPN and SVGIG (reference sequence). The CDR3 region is CAWRMGLAKTQYF. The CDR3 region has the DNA TGTGCCTGGCGAATGGGACTAGCAAAGACCCAGTACTTC.